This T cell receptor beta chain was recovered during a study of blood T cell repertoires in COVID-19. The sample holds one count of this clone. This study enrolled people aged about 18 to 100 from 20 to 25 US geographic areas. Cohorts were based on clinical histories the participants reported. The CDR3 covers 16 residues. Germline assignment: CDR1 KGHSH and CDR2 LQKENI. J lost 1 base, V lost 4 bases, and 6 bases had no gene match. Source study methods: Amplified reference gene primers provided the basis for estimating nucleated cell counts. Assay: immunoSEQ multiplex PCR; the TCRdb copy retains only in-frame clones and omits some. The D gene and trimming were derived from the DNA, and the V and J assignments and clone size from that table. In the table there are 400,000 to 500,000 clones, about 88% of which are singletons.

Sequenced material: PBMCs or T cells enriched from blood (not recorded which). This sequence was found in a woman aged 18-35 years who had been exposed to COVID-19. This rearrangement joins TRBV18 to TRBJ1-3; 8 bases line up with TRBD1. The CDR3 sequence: CASSQDRGASGNTIYF. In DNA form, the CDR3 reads TGTGCCAGCTCACAAGACAGGGGAGCTTCTGGAAACACCATATATTTT.